The count of the clone carrying this T cell receptor beta chain is one. Its antigen is unidentified. Distinct nucleotide sequences in the sample also encode this CDR3. PCR used 60 Vbeta primers and 13 Jbeta primers. Here immunoSEQ multiplex PCR was the method, and the copy in TCRdb shows in-frame clones only, minus some. The profile shows fewer than 150,000 clones, around 76% of them singletons. There are 14 residues in the CDR3. Losses at the gene ends were 3 bases for V and 5 bases for J; bases not matched to a gene: 4. Germline CDR1 and CDR2: SGHAT and FQNNGV. This specimen comes from a study of cytomegalovirus exposure and HLA in healthy donors. Regarding the study as a whole: Differences between HLA loci emerged in a later analysis of TCR association rates, with DRB1 most and HLA-C fewest. As a later analysis showed, several of the most significant clusters appeared to be linked to common viral pathogens.

The V call is TRBV11-2, the J call TRBJ2-5; TRBD1 matches at 9 bases. The TCR originated in a man in his sixties in good health and CMV-seropositive. Material for sequencing was PBMCs. The CDR3 bases are TGTGCCAGCAGCTTGGACAGGGGAGGGGAGACCCAGTACTTC. Protein product: CASSLDRGGETQYF.